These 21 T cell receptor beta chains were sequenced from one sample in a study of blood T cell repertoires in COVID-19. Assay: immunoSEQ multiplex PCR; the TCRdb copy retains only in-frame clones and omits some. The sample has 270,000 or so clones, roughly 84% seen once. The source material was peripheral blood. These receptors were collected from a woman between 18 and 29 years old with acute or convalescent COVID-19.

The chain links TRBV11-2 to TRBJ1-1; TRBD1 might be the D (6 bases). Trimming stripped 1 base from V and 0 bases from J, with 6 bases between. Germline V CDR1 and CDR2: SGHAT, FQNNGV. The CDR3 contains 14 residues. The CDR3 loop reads CASSLGTVNTEAFF. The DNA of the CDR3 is TGTGCCAGCAGCTTAGGGACAGTGAACACTGAAGCTTTCTTT.

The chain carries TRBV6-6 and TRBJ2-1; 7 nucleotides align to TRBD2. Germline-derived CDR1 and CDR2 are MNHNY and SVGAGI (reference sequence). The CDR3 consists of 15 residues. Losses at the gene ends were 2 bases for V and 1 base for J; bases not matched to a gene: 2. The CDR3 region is CASSYVGGSYNEQFF. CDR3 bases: TGTGCCAGCAGTTACGTGGGAGGGTCCTACAATGAGCAGTTCTTC.

CDR3 coding DNA: TGTGCCAGCAGCCGCCAGGGGAGATACAATGAGCAGTTCTTC. Protein sequence: CASSRQGRYNEQFF. The chain couples TRBV7-9 to TRBJ2-1, with a tentative D call TRBD1 (6 bases). CDR3 length: 14 amino acids. CDR1 SEHNR and CDR2 FQNEAQ come from the germline V gene (reference sequence). V shed 5 bases and J shed 4 bases, with 12 bases lying between them.

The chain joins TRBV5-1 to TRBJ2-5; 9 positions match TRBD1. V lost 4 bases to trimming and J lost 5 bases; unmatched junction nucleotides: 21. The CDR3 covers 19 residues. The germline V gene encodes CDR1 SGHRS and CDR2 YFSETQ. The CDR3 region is CASSQPPHRDRAPGETQYF. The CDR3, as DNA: TGCGCCAGCAGCCAACCCCCCCACCGGGACAGGGCACCGGGGGAGACCCAGTACTTC.

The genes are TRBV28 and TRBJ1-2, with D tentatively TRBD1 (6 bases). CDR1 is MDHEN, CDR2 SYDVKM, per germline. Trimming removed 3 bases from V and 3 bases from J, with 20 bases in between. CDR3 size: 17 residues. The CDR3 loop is CASSLGRGGHRDYGYTF. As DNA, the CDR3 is TGTGCCAGCAGTTTGGGCCGGGGGGGGCATCGGGACTATGGCTACACCTTC.

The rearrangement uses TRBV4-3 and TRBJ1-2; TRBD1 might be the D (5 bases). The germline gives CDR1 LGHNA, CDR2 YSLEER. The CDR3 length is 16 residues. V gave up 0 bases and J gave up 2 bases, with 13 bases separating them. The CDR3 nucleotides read TGCGCCAGCAGCCAAGATTGGGGGGGTTCAAACTATGGCTACACCTTC. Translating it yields CASSQDWGGSNYGYTF.

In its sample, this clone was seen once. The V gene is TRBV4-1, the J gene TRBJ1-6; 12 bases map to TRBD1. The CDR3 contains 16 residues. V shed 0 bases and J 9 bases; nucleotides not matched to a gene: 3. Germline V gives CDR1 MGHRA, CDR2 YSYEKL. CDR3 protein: CASSQEWDRGLSPLHF. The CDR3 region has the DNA TGCGCCAGCAGCCAAGAATGGGACAGGGGGCTTTCACCCCTCCACTTT.

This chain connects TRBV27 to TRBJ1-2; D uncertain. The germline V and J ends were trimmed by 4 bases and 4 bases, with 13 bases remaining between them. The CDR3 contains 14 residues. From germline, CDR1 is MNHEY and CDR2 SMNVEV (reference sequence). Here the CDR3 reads CASSSDTQAYGYTF. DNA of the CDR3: TGTGCCAGCAGTTCAGACACTCAGGCCTATGGCTACACCTTC.

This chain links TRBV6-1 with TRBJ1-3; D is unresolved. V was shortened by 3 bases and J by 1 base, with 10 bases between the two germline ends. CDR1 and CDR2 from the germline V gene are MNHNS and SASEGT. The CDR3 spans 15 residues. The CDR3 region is CASSDWRASGNTIYF. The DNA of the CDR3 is TGTGCCAGCAGTGATTGGAGGGCGTCTGGAAACACCATATATTTT.

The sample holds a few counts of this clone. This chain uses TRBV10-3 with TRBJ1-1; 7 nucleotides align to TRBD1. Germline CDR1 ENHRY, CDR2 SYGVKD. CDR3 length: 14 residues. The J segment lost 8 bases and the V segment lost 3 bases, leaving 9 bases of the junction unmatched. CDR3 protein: CAISDVGGSLEAFF. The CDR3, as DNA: TGTGCCATCAGTGATGTAGGGGGCTCGCTCGAAGCTTTCTTT.

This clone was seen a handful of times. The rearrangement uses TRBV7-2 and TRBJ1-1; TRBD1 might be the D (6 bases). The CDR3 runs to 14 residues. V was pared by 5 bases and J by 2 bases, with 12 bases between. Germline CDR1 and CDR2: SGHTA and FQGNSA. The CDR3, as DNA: TGTGCCAGCAGCCCCCAACAGGGTAACACTGAAGCTTTCTTT. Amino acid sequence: CASSPQQGNTEAFF.

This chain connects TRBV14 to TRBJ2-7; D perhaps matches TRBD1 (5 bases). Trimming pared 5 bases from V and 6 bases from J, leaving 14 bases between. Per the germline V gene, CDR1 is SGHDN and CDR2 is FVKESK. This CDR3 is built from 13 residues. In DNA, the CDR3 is TGTGCCAGCAGCGGTCGGACACTGGGCGAGCAGTACTTC. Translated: CASSGRTLGEQYF.

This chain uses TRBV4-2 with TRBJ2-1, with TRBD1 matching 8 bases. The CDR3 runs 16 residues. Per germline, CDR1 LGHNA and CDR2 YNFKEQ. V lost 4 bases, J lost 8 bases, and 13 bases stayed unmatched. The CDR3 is CASSPTGGNVVDEQFF. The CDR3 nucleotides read TGTGCCAGCAGCCCAACAGGGGGTAACGTGGTCGATGAGCAGTTCTTC.

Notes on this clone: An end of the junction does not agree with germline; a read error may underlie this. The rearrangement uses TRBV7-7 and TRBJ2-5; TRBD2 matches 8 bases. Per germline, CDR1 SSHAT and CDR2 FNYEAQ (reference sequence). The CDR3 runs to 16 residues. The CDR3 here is CASSLLLREAQETQYF. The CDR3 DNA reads TGTGCTAGCAGCTTATTATTGCGGGAGGCCCAAGAGACCCAGTACTTC.

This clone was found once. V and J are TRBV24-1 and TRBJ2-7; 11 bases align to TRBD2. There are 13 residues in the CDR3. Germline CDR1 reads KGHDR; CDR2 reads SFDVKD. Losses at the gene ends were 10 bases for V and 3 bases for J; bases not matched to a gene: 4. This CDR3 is CATGTSGDYEQYF. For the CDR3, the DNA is TGTGCCACTGGGACTAGCGGAGACTACGAGCAGTACTTC.

The CDR3 DNA sequence: TGTGCCAGCGGGGGACAGGGGTATCAGCCCCAGCATTTT. The encoded protein is CASGGQGYQPQHF. The gene calls are TRBV28 and TRBJ1-5, with TRBD1 matching 10 bases. Trimming cost V 8 bases and J 5 bases; bases outside gene matches: 3. Germline loops: CDR1 MDHEN, CDR2 SYDVKM. The CDR3 is 13 amino acids.

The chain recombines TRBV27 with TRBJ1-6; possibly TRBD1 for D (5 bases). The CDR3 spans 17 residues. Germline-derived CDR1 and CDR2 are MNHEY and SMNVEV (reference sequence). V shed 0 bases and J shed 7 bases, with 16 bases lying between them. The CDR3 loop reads CASSLSGTGWENSPLHF. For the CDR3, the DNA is TGTGCCAGCAGTTTATCCGGGACTGGATGGGAGAATTCACCCCTCCACTTT.

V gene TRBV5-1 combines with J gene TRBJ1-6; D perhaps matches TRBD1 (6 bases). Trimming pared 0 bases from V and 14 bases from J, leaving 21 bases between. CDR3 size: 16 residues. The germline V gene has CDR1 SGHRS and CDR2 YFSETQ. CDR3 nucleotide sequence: TGCGCCAGCAGCTTGGACTCGGGGGGCTCACTCGACTCCCTCCACTTT. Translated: CASSLDSGGSLDSLHF.

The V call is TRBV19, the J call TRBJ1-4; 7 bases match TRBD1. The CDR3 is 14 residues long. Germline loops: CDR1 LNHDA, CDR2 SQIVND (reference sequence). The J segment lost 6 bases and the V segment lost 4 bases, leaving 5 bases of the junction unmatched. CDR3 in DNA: TGTGCCAGTAGTAGCCGGGACAGCTATGAAAAACTGTTTTTT. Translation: CASSSRDSYEKLFF.

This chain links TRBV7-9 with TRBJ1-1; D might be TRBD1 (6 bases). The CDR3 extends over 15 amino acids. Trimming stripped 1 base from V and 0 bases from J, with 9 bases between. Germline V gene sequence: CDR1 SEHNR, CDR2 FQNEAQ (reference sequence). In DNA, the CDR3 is TGTGCCAGCAGCTTAGAAGGGACAATGAACACTGAAGCTTTCTTT. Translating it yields CASSLEGTMNTEAFF.

The CDR3 loop reads CASRPDRGNSPLHF. The CDR3 DNA follows: TGCGCCAGCAGACCCGACAGAGGTAATTCACCCCTCCACTTT. The chain has TRBV23-1 and TRBJ1-6, with D maybe TRBD1 (5 bases). TRBV23-1 is placed among ORFs of uncertain function. V was shortened by 6 bases and J by 6 bases, with 12 bases between the two germline ends. CDR3 size: 14 residues.